This T cell receptor beta chain is drawn from a study of shared clonotypes between healthy human individuals. Study findings and constraints: As a rule, naive subsets had a larger estimated richness than memory subsets.

Repertoires were generated with immunoSEQ multiplex PCR, while TCRdb's copy carries only in-frame clones and drops some. The data hold approximately 700,000 clones, with roughly 72% observed a single time. Concerning this clone itself: Its target is unknown.

CDR3 length: 14 amino acids. After removal of 6 bases from V and 1 base from J, the junction contained 3 bases not matched to a gene. The V gene's germline CDR1 is KGHSH and CDR2 LQKENI. The specimen was memory CD4+ T cells sorted from blood. Subset defined: CD45RA-negative fraction. The chain joins TRBV18 to TRBJ2-7, with 10 bases identical to TRBD1. This receptor was obtained from a woman aged 30 to 39 in good health. CDR3 residues: CASSQGQGSYEQYF. DNA for the CDR3: TGTGCCAGCTCCCAGGGACAGGGGTCCTACGAGCAGTACTTC.